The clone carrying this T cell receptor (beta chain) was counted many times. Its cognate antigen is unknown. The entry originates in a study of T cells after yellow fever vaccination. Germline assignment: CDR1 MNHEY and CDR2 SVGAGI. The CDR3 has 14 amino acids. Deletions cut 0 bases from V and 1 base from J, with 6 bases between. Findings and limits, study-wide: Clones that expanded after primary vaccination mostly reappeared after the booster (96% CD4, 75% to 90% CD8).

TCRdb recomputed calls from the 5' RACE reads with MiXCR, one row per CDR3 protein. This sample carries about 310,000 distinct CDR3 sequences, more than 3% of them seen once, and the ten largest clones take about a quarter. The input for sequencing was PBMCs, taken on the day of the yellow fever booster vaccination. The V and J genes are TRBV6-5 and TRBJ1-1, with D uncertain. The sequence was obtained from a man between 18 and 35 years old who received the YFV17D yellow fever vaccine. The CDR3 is CASSYSVWNTEAFF. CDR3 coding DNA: TGTGCCAGCAGTTACTCGGTCTGGAACACTGAAGCTTTCTTT.